The entry that follows covers one T cell receptor beta chain sequence. This sample is part of a study of blood T cell repertoires in COVID-19. In the original workflow: The assay estimated nucleated cells by amplifying reference gene primers. TCRdb's copy holds only in-frame clones and misses some; the assay was immunoSEQ multiplex PCR. V, J and clone size are those of that table, while D and trimming were read from the DNA. Of about 110,000 clones listed, around three quarters are singletons. CDR1 is SGHAT and CDR2 is FQNNGV in the germline V gene. V dropped 0 bases and J dropped 1 base, with 24 bases sitting between them. This CDR3 is 20 amino acids long.

V is TRBV11-2 and J is TRBJ1-1, with unresolved D. The sample taken for sequencing was peripheral blood. This clonotype was sampled from a woman between 55 and 75 years old with acute or convalescent COVID-19. This chain's CDR3 is CASSLESSTRWGETNTEAFF. Here the CDR3 DNA reads TGTGCCAGCAGCTTAGAATCATCGACGCGGTGGGGAGAAACGAACACTGAAGCTTTCTTT.